This TCR beta chain was identified during a study of control samples from healthy donors and cancer patients (dated by TCRdb to about 2020). A remark on this clone: Which antigen it targets is not known. The input lacks base qualities; no much larger clone sits a single base away.

The method behind the library was the immunoSEQ multiplex PCR assay. TCRdb's version of the immuneACCESS table is confined to in-frame rearrangements and falls short of the full clone set. An unresolved V gene accounts for under half of the shortfall where checked; the remainder is of unknown origin. Counted in this sample were about 140,000 clones; 80% to 95% of them appeared once. The top ten clonotypes cover roughly 3.1% of the sample. The CDR3 sequence holds 14 residues, the cysteine and phenylalanine included. Here the CDR3 DNA is all that survives: 42 bases in frame from base 1. Trimming removed 7 bases from V and 2 bases from J, leaving 14 bases between the germline ends. Looking up the germline V gene yields CDR1 MDHEN and CDR2 SYDVKM.

The sequence came from a young man in good health. The sequenced sample was blood. The V gene is TRBV28 and the J gene is TRBJ1-2; a tentative D call is TRBD1 (5 bases match). The base sequence is TGTGCCAGCAACTTTGGGGGGGTCAACTATGGCTACACCTTC. Translation gives CASNFGGVNYGYTF.